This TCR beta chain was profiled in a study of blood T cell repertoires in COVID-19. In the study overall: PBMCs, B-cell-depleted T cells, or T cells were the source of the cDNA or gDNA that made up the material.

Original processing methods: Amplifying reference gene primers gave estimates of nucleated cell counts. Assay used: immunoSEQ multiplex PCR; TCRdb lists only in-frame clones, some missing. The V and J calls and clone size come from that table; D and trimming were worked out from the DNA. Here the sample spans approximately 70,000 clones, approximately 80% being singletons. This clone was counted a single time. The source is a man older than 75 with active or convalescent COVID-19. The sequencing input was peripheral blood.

This CDR3 reads CASSIDGAGGGETQYF. The CDR3 coding sequence is TGTGCCAGTAGTATAGATGGGGCGGGAGGGGGCGAGACCCAGTACTTC. The chain joins TRBV19 to TRBJ2-5; 9 bases match TRBD2. V shed 0 bases, J shed 5 bases, and the junction held 7 bases outside the gene matches. The CDR3 runs to 16 residues. CDR1 is LNHDA and CDR2 is SQIVND in the germline V gene (reference sequence).